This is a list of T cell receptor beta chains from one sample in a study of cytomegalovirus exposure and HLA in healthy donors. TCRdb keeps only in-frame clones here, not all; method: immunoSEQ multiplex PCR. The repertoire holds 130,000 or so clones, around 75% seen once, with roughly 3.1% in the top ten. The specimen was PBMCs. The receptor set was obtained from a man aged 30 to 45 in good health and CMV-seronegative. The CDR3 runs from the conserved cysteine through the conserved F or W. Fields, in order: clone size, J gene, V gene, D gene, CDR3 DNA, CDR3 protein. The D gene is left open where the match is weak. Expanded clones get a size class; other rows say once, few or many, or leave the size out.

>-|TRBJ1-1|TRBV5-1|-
TGCGTCAGCAGCACTGGAGGAGGCACTGAAGCTTTCTTT
CVSSTGGGTEAFF
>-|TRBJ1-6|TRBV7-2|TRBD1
TGTGCCAGCAGATCGACGGACAGGGGGAATTCACCCCTCCACTTT
CASRSTDRGNSPLHF
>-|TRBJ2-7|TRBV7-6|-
TGTGCCAGCAGCGAAAGACAGGAATACGAGCAGTACTTC
CASSERQEYEQYF
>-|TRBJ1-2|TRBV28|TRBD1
TGTGCCAGCAGTTTTGGGACAGGGGTTAACTATGGCTACACCTTC
CASSFGTGVNYGYTF
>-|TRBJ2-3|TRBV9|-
TGTGCCAGCAGCCAGATCAGGGGCGGAGGCACAGATACGCAGTATTTT
CASSQIRGGGTDTQYF
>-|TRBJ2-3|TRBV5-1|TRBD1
TGCGCCAGCAGCCCCCCTACAGGGGGAAGGGGACCTAGCACAGATACGCAGTATTTT
CASSPPTGGRGPSTDTQYF
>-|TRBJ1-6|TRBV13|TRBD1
TGTGCCAGCAGCCAGGGGGGAGTTAATTCACCCCTCCACTTT
CASSQGGVNSPLHF
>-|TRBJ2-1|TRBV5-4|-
TGTGCCAGCGCAGCCGACGGGGAGGATGAGCAGTTCTTC
CASAADGEDEQFF
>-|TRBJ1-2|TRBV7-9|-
TGTGCCAGCAGTCCCACGGGGGGAGAATATGGCTACACCTTC
CASSPTGGEYGYTF
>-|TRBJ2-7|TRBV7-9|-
TGTGCCAGCAGCTTATTAGGGGCGTACGAGCAGTACTTC
CASSLLGAYEQYF
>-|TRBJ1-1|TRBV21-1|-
TGTGCCAGCAGAAAAGGACAGGGCCAAAGTGTGCACACTGAAGCTTTCTTT
CASRKGQGQSVHTEAFF
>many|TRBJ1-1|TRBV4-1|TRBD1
TGCGCCAGCAGCCCGGACAGGGCTAGGACTGAAGCTTTCTTT
CASSPDRARTEAFF
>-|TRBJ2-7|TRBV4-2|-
TGTGCCAGCAGCCAAGATTCGTGGGCAGCAGGTTACGAGCAGTACTTC
CASSQDSWAAGYEQYF
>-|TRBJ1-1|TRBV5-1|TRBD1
TGCGCCAGCAGCCGGGACAGGGATGGTGAAGCTTTCTTT
CASSRDRDGEAFF
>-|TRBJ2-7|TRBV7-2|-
TGTGCCAGCAGCTTAGTGGCCAGCCAGCGCTCCTACGAGCAGTACTTC
CASSLVASQRSYEQYF
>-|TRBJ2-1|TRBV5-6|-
TGTGCCAGCAGCTTGGCCGGCTCCTACAATGAGCAGTTCTTC
CASSLAGSYNEQFF
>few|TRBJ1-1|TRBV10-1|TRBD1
TGCGCCAGCAGGAAGACAGGGGCCGGTAGACAGAACACTGAAGCTTTCTTT
CASRKTGAGRQNTEAFF
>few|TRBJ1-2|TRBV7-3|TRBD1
TGTGCCAGCAGCTTATCCGGACAGGGGGCGCAGACCTATGGCTACACCTTC
CASSLSGQGAQTYGYTF
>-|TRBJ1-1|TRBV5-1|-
TGCGCCAGCAGTTTCCTCTTGAACACTGAAGCTTTCTTT
CASSFLLNTEAFF
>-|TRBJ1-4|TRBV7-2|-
TGTGCCAGCAGCTTAGCCGGACAAGAAAAACTGTTTTTT
CASSLAGQEKLFF
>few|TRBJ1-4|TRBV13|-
TGTGCCAGCAGCTTAGGGACAGAAGACGAAAAACTGTTTTTT
CASSLGTEDEKLFF
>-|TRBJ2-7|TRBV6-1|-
TGTGCCAGCAGTGAACAGGGGGGCCTCGACTACGAGCAGTACTTC
CASSEQGGLDYEQYF
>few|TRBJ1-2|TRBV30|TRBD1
TGTGCCTGGAGTGAGACAGGGACTTATGGCTACACCTTC
CAWSETGTYGYTF
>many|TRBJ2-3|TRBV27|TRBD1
TGTGCCAGCAGCATGACAGGGTACACAGATACGCAGTATTTT
CASSMTGYTDTQYF
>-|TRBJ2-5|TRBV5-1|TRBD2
TGCGCCAGCTGTGTAGGGACTAGCGGCCCTCGGGGGTTAGAGACCCAGTACTTC
CASCVGTSGPRGLETQYF
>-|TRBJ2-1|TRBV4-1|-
TGCGCCAGCAGCCAAGGGTTAGTCCCCTACAATGAGCAGTTCTTC
CASSQGLVPYNEQFF
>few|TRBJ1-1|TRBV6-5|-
TGTGCCAGCAGTTGGACTGCCTACACTGAAGCTTTCTTT
CASSWTAYTEAFF
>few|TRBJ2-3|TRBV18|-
TGTGCCAGCTCACCCCTAGGGGGTAGTGCAGATACGCAGTATTTT
CASSPLGGSADTQYF
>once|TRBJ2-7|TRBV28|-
TGTGCCAGCAGTTTTGTGAGCTCCTACGAGCAGTACTTC
CASSFVSSYEQYF
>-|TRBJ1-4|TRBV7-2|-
TGTGCCAGCAGCTCCCCCCCTCGGCCCGGGGAAAAACTGTTTTTT
CASSSPPRPGEKLFF
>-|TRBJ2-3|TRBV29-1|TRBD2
TGCAGCGTGGCCGACACTAGCGGGTTCAGAGATACGCAGTATTTT
CSVADTSGFRDTQYF
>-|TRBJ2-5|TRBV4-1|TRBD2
TGCGCCAGCAGCCATTCTACGGCGGGGGAAGAGACCCAGTACTTC
CASSHSTAGEETQYF
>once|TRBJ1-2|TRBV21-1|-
TGTGCCAGCAGCAAACGTAGCCCGCCTAGCGGAATCGGCTACACCTTC
CASSKRSPPSGIGYTF
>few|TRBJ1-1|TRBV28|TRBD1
TGTGCCAGCAGTACCCGACAGGGTTTTTCGTTCGCTGAAGCTTTCTTT
CASSTRQGFSFAEAFF
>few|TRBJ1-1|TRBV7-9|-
TGTGCCAGCAGCTTAATGGAGGGGAGCACTGAAGCTTTCTTT
CASSLMEGSTEAFF
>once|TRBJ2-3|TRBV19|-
TGTGCCAGTAGTATCTCCCCAGGGGCAGATACGCAGTATTTT
CASSISPGADTQYF
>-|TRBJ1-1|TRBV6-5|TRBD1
TGTGCCAGCAGGACAGGGGAAGGAGCTTTCTTT
CASRTGEGAFF
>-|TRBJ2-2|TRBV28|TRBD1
TGTGCCAGCAGGGAAGGGGGCGCTCGCACCGGGGAGCTGTTTTTT
CASREGGARTGELFF
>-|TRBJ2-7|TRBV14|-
TGTGCCAGCAGCCAGGGCGGGGTTACCCACTACGAGCAGTACTTC
CASSQGGVTHYEQYF
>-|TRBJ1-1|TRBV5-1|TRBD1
TGCGCCAGCAGCTGGGTAACAGGGGGGGAGACTGAAGCTTTCTTT
CASSWVTGGETEAFF
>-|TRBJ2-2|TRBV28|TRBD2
TGTGCCAGCAATAGCGGGAGGACTCTACTGAACACCGGGGAGCTGTTTTTT
CASNSGRTLLNTGELFF
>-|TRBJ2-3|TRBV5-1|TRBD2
TGCGCCAGCAGCTTGGGGACTAGCGGGGTCGCAGATACGCAGTATTTT
CASSLGTSGVADTQYF
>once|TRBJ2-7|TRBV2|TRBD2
TGTGCCAGCTCGGGCGGGGGTTTAGGGGAGCAGTACTTC
CASSGGGLGEQYF
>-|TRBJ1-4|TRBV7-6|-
TGTGCCAGCAGCTTGGCTATGACGGGAGACGGAGAGGAAAAACTGTTTTTT
CASSLAMTGDGEEKLFF
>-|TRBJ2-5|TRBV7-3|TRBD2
TGTGCCAGCAGCCTCCTAGGGACTAGCGTGGAGACCCAGTACTTC
CASSLLGTSVETQYF
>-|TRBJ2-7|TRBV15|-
TGTGCCACCAGCAGAGATTACCCCCCCCAAAGCATGTACTTC
CATSRDYPPQSMYF